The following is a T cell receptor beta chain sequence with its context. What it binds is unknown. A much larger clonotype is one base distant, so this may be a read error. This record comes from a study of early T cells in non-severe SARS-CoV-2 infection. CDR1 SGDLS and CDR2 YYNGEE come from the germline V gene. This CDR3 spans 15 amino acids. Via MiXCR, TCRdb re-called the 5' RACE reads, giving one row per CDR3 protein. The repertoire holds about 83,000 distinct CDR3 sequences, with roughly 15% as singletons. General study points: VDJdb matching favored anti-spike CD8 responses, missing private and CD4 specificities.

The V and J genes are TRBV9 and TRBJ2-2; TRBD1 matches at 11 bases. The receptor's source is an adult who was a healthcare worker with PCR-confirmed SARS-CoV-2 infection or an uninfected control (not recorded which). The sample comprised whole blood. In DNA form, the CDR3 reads TGTGCCAGCAGCCCCAGGACAGGGGGCACCGGGGGGCTGTTTTTT. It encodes CASSPRTGGTGGLFF.